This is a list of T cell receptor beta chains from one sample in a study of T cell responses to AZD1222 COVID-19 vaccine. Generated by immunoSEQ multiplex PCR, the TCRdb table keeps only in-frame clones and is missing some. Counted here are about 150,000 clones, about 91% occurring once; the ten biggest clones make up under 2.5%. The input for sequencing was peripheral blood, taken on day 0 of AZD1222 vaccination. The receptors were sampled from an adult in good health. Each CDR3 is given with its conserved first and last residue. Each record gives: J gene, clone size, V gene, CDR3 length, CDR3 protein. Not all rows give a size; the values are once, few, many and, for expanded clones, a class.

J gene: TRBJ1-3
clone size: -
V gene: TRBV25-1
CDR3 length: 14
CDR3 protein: CASSERGSGNTIYF

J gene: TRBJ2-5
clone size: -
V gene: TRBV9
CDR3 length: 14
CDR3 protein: CASSAGTSGTPQYF

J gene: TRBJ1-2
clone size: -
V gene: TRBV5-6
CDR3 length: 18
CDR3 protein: CASSLVGSYRPTNYGYTF

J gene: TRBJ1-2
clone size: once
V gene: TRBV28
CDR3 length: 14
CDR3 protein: CATTGDARNYGYTF

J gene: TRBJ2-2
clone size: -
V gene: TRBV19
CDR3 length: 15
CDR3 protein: CASTSGRVVSGELFF

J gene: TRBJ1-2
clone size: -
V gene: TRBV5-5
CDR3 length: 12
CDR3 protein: CASRQGGGGYTF

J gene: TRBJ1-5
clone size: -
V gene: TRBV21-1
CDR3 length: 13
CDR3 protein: CASSPAGDQPQHF

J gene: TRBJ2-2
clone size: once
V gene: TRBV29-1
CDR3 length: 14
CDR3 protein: CSAGTGTNTGELFF

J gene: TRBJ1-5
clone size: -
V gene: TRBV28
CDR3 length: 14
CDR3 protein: CASTTGGALQPQHF

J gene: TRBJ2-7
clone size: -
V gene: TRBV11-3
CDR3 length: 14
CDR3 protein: CASSVVAGPREQYF

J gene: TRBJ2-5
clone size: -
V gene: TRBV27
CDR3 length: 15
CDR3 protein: CASSRGDRGQETQYF